Listed below are T cell receptor beta chains from one sample, sequenced in a study of T cell repertoires in cytomegalovirus infection. TCRdb independently ran MiXCR on the reads; one entry per CDR3 protein. This table has about 460,000 distinct CDR3 sequences, over 9% appearing once. Sample: PBMCs. These receptors were taken from a human donor in good health (CMV status not recorded). Some clones in this sample may be carry-over from other donors' samples. Each CDR3 is given with its conserved first and last residue. The order of the fields is CDR3 protein, CDR3 DNA, D gene, J gene, V gene, clone size. The D gene is left open where the match is weak. Not every row has a clone size; where given, it reads once, few, many or a size class.

CDR3aa: CASKPGGLADTQYF; CDR3nt: TGTGCCAGCAAGCCGGGGGGGCTAGCAGATACGCAGTATTTT; d_gene: TRBD2; j_gene: TRBJ2-3; v_gene: TRBV2; abundance: many
CDR3aa: CASSWPSRGYTGELFF; CDR3nt: TGCGCCAGCAGCTGGCCGTCCAGGGGGTACACCGGGGAGCTGTTTTTT; d_gene: TRBD1; j_gene: TRBJ2-2; v_gene: TRBV5-1; abundance: NA
CDR3aa: CASSFQKNTEAFF; CDR3nt: TGTGCCAGCAGTTTTCAGAAGAACACTGAAGCTTTCTTT; d_gene: NA; j_gene: TRBJ1-1; v_gene: TRBV12-3/TRBV12-4; abundance: many
CDR3aa: CSASGFYNEQFF; CDR3nt: TGCAGTGCTAGCGGGTTCTACAATGAGCAGTTCTTC; d_gene: NA; j_gene: TRBJ2-1; v_gene: TRBV20-1; abundance: NA
CDR3aa: CASSSGTSGGAYNEQFF; CDR3nt: TGTGCCAGCAGCTCCGGGACTAGCGGGGGGGCTTACAATGAGCAGTTCTTC; d_gene: TRBD2; j_gene: TRBJ2-1; v_gene: TRBV5-4; abundance: NA
CDR3aa: CASSLERSGGRQPQHF; CDR3nt: TGTGCCAGCAGCTTGGAACGGTCAGGGGGGCGGCAGCCCCAGCATTTT; d_gene: TRBD1; j_gene: TRBJ1-5; v_gene: TRBV5-5; abundance: few
CDR3aa: CSAPSRQGTEAFF; CDR3nt: TGCAGTGCTCCCAGCCGACAGGGTACTGAAGCTTTCTTT; d_gene: TRBD1; j_gene: TRBJ1-1; v_gene: TRBV20-1; abundance: NA
CDR3aa: CASRSGQGVSSTDTQYF; CDR3nt: TGTGCCAGTAGGTCGGGACAGGGAGTATCTAGCACAGATACGCAGTATTTT; d_gene: TRBD1; j_gene: TRBJ2-3; v_gene: TRBV19; abundance: few
CDR3aa: CASSQDSSGNTIYF; CDR3nt: TGTGCCAGCAGCCAAGATAGCTCTGGAAACACCATATATTTT; d_gene: NA; j_gene: TRBJ1-3; v_gene: TRBV3-1; abundance: many
CDR3aa: CSASIAGIYNEQFF; CDR3nt: TGCAGTGCCAGTATAGCGGGAATCTACAATGAGCAGTTCTTC; d_gene: TRBD2; j_gene: TRBJ2-1; v_gene: TRBV20-1; abundance: NA
CDR3aa: CATSGGGTGNPLNTEAFF; CDR3nt: TGTGCCACCAGTGGCGGCGGGACAGGGAACCCACTGAACACTGAAGCTTTCTTT; d_gene: TRBD1; j_gene: TRBJ1-1; v_gene: TRBV24-1; abundance: many
CDR3aa: CASSSPRNMQTQYF; CDR3nt: TGTGCCAGCAGCTCCCCCCGGAACATGCAGACCCAGTACTTC; d_gene: NA; j_gene: TRBJ2-5; v_gene: TRBV11-2; abundance: many
CDR3aa: CASSRREPQETQYF; CDR3nt: TGCGCCAGCAGCAGGCGGGAGCCCCAAGAGACCCAGTACTTC; d_gene: TRBD2; j_gene: TRBJ2-5; v_gene: TRBV5-1; abundance: NA
CDR3aa: CASSPGSGQYTGELFF; CDR3nt: TGTGCCAGCAGCCCGGGTTCTGGACAGTACACCGGGGAGCTGTTTTTT; d_gene: NA; j_gene: TRBJ2-2; v_gene: TRBV5-4; abundance: many
CDR3aa: CASSSGRAPDEQYF; CDR3nt: TGCGCCAGCAGCTCCGGACGGGCCCCCGACGAGCAGTACTTC; d_gene: NA; j_gene: TRBJ2-7; v_gene: TRBV5-1; abundance: few
CDR3aa: CASSLARQGSFNQPQHF; CDR3nt: TGTGCCAGCAGTTTGGCGCGTCAGGGTAGTTTCAACCAGCCCCAGCATTTT; d_gene: NA; j_gene: TRBJ1-5; v_gene: TRBV28; abundance: NA
CDR3aa: CASRIGGSTDTQYF; CDR3nt: TGTGCCAGCAGGATCGGAGGGAGCACAGATACGCAGTATTTT; d_gene: NA; j_gene: TRBJ2-3; v_gene: TRBV12-3/TRBV12-4; abundance: many
CDR3aa: CASTRTPPDQPQHF; CDR3nt: TGTGCCAGCACTCGAACCCCGCCGGATCAGCCCCAGCATTTT; d_gene: NA; j_gene: TRBJ1-5; v_gene: TRBV12-3/TRBV12-4; abundance: many
CDR3aa: CSAPSRTTYEQYF; CDR3nt: TGCAGTGCCCCCTCCAGGACTACCTACGAGCAGTACTTC; d_gene: NA; j_gene: TRBJ2-7; v_gene: TRBV20-1; abundance: NA
CDR3aa: CASRTDWEYEQYF; CDR3nt: TGTGCCAGCAGGACGGACTGGGAGTACGAGCAGTACTTC; d_gene: NA; j_gene: TRBJ2-7; v_gene: TRBV2; abundance: NA
CDR3aa: CASGDTSGYYEQYF; CDR3nt: TGTGCCAGCGGCGACACTAGCGGGTACTACGAGCAGTACTTC; d_gene: TRBD2; j_gene: TRBJ2-7; v_gene: TRBV3-1; abundance: many
CDR3aa: CASSQVSVDGWDGYTF; CDR3nt: TGCGCCAGCAGCCAAGTTTCGGTAGACGGATGGGATGGCTACACCTTC; d_gene: NA; j_gene: TRBJ1-2; v_gene: TRBV4-1; abundance: few
CDR3aa: CAFGTVPGTQYF; CDR3nt: TGTGCCTTCGGGACCGTTCCAGGGACCCAGTACTTC; d_gene: NA; j_gene: TRBJ2-5; v_gene: TRBV30; abundance: NA
CDR3aa: CASSYSGTVSYSNQPQHF; CDR3nt: TGTGCCAGCAGTTATTCAGGGACAGTAAGCTATAGCAATCAGCCCCAGCATTTT; d_gene: TRBD1; j_gene: TRBJ1-5; v_gene: TRBV7-2; abundance: many
CDR3aa: CAWKRLAGVDEQYF; CDR3nt: TGTGCCTGGAAACGGCTAGCGGGAGTTGACGAGCAGTACTTC; d_gene: TRBD2; j_gene: TRBJ2-7; v_gene: TRBV30; abundance: few
CDR3aa: CSAREGGPTDTQYF; CDR3nt: TGCAGTGCTAGAGAGGGCGGCCCCACAGATACGCAGTATTTT; d_gene: NA; j_gene: TRBJ2-3; v_gene: TRBV20-1; abundance: NA
CDR3aa: CAISGRTESSYNEQFF; CDR3nt: TGTGCCATCAGTGGCCGGACTGAGAGCTCCTACAATGAGCAGTTCTTC; d_gene: NA; j_gene: TRBJ2-1; v_gene: TRBV10-3; abundance: NA
CDR3aa: CASRRGLANTGELFF; CDR3nt: TGCGCCAGCAGGCGGGGTCTCGCGAACACCGGGGAGCTGTTTTTT; d_gene: NA; j_gene: TRBJ2-2; v_gene: TRBV5-1; abundance: few
CDR3aa: CSASSSTEDSNQPQHF; CDR3nt: TGCAGTGCTAGCAGCTCTACGGAGGATAGCAATCAGCCCCAGCATTTT; d_gene: NA; j_gene: TRBJ1-5; v_gene: TRBV20-1; abundance: few
CDR3aa: CASSSTGPADTQYF; CDR3nt: TGTGCCAGCAGCTCGACAGGCCCCGCAGATACGCAGTATTTT; d_gene: NA; j_gene: TRBJ2-3; v_gene: TRBV11-2; abundance: few
CDR3aa: CASSPRLGPQETQYF; CDR3nt: TGTGCCAGCTCACCACGGTTGGGCCCCCAAGAGACCCAGTACTTC; d_gene: NA; j_gene: TRBJ2-5; v_gene: TRBV18; abundance: NA
CDR3aa: CATSRDGIWTGRPPEQYF; CDR3nt: TGTGCCACCAGCAGAGATGGGATTTGGACAGGCAGACCCCCCGAGCAGTACTTC; d_gene: TRBD1; j_gene: TRBJ2-7; v_gene: TRBV15; abundance: NA
CDR3aa: CSARLRPSDTQYF; CDR3nt: TGCAGTGCTCGACTACGTCCCTCAGATACGCAGTATTTT; d_gene: NA; j_gene: TRBJ2-3; v_gene: TRBV20-1; abundance: many
CDR3aa: CASRPAPGLAPGGVVLF; CDR3nt: TGTGCCAGCAGGCCGGCCCCGGGACTAGCGCCCGGAGGAGTGGTGCTCTTC; d_gene: TRBD2; j_gene: TRBJ2-1; v_gene: TRBV28; abundance: many
CDR3aa: CASSLLTDTEAFF; CDR3nt: TGTGCCAGCAGTTTACTCACGGACACTGAAGCTTTCTTT; d_gene: NA; j_gene: TRBJ1-1; v_gene: TRBV6-5; abundance: many
CDR3aa: CASRHSRNTGELFF; CDR3nt: TGTGCCAGCAGGCATTCCAGGAACACCGGGGAGCTGTTTTTT; d_gene: NA; j_gene: TRBJ2-2; v_gene: TRBV14; abundance: many
CDR3aa: CASSPQGSNTGELFF; CDR3nt: TGTGCCAGCAGCCCCCAGGGATCTAACACCGGGGAGCTGTTTTTT; d_gene: NA; j_gene: TRBJ2-2; v_gene: TRBV5-4; abundance: many
CDR3aa: CSAAAGQSRAFF; CDR3nt: TGCAGCGCCGCGGCGGGACAGTCAAGAGCTTTCTTT; d_gene: TRBD1; j_gene: TRBJ1-1; v_gene: TRBV29-1; abundance: NA
CDR3aa: CASTLIEQYF; CDR3nt: TGTGCCAGCACTCTAATTGAGCAGTACTTC; d_gene: NA; j_gene: TRBJ2-7; v_gene: TRBV2; abundance: few
CDR3aa: CSAATSGAPAEQFF; CDR3nt: TGCAGTGCTGCAACTAGCGGAGCCCCTGCTGAGCAGTTCTTC; d_gene: TRBD2; j_gene: TRBJ2-1; v_gene: TRBV20-1; abundance: NA
CDR3aa: CASSMGPSGKLFF; CDR3nt: TGTGCCAGTAGTATGGGTCCTTCGGGAAAACTGTTTTTT; d_gene: NA; j_gene: TRBJ1-4; v_gene: TRBV19; abundance: many
CDR3aa: CASGTRADEQYF; CDR3nt: TGTGCCAGCGGGACTAGGGCTGACGAGCAGTACTTC; d_gene: TRBD2; j_gene: TRBJ2-7; v_gene: TRBV7-2; abundance: many
CDR3aa: CASSRSSGPSTDTQYF; CDR3nt: TGTGCCAGCAGTCGGTCTAGCGGTCCTAGCACAGATACGCAGTATTTT; d_gene: TRBD2; j_gene: TRBJ2-3; v_gene: TRBV6-5; abundance: NA
CDR3aa: CASSKVAGELFF; CDR3nt: TGTGCCAGCAGCAAGGTGGCCGGGGAGCTGTTTTTT; d_gene: NA; j_gene: TRBJ2-2; v_gene: TRBV5-4; abundance: many
CDR3aa: CASNPNWGPLRYNEQFF; CDR3nt: TGTGCCAGCAACCCAAATTGGGGCCCGTTACGGTACAATGAGCAGTTCTTC; d_gene: NA; j_gene: TRBJ2-1; v_gene: TRBV11-2; abundance: many
CDR3aa: CASNLAGAYNEQFF; CDR3nt: TGTGCCAGCAACCTAGCGGGGGCCTACAATGAGCAGTTCTTC; d_gene: TRBD2; j_gene: TRBJ2-1; v_gene: TRBV28; abundance: NA
CDR3aa: CASRRTGGSGELFF; CDR3nt: TGTGCCAGTAGGAGGACAGGGGGTTCCGGGGAGCTGTTTTTT; d_gene: TRBD1; j_gene: TRBJ2-2; v_gene: TRBV19; abundance: NA
CDR3aa: CASSRTGTAKEQYF; CDR3nt: TGTGCCAGTAGTAGGACCGGGACCGCAAAGGAGCAGTACTTC; d_gene: NA; j_gene: TRBJ2-7; v_gene: TRBV19; abundance: NA
CDR3aa: CASSLRTPSSYNEQFF; CDR3nt: TGTGCCAGCAGCTTAAGGACACCGAGCTCCTACAATGAGCAGTTCTTC; d_gene: NA; j_gene: TRBJ2-1; v_gene: TRBV7-9; abundance: many
CDR3aa: CASSSRGGDGHFSYEQYF; CDR3nt: TGTGCCAGCAGCTCCCGAGGGGGGGACGGTCATTTCTCCTACGAGCAGTACTTC; d_gene: NA; j_gene: TRBJ2-7; v_gene: TRBV13; abundance: NA
CDR3aa: CASSATSGPSTDTQYF; CDR3nt: TGTGCCAGCAGCGCGACGTCGGGACCTAGCACAGATACGCAGTATTTT; d_gene: NA; j_gene: TRBJ2-3; v_gene: TRBV9; abundance: many
CDR3aa: CASSNDGDTQYF; CDR3nt: TGTGCCAGCAGCAACGATGGAGATACGCAGTATTTT; d_gene: NA; j_gene: TRBJ2-3; v_gene: TRBV12-3/TRBV12-4; abundance: few
CDR3aa: CASSIADTRRAQYF; CDR3nt: TGTGCCAGTAGTATAGCGGACACCCGTAGAGCGCAGTATTTT; d_gene: NA; j_gene: TRBJ2-3; v_gene: TRBV19; abundance: many
CDR3aa: CASSLEGGGGNQPQHF; CDR3nt: TGCGCCAGCAGCTTGGAGGGGGGAGGTGGCAATCAGCCCCAGCATTTT; d_gene: NA; j_gene: TRBJ1-5; v_gene: TRBV5-1; abundance: few
CDR3aa: CASSRGNEQYF; CDR3nt: TGTGCCAGCAGTAGGGGAAACGAGCAGTACTTC; d_gene: NA; j_gene: TRBJ2-7; v_gene: TRBV7-9; abundance: many
CDR3aa: CASSLADRAPGGYTF; CDR3nt: TGTGCCAGCAGCTTAGCCGACAGGGCTCCTGGAGGCTACACCTTC; d_gene: TRBD1; j_gene: TRBJ1-2; v_gene: TRBV7-9; abundance: NA
CDR3aa: CASSLQGPSGEAFF; CDR3nt: TGTGCCAGCAGCTTGCAAGGGCCCTCGGGGGAAGCTTTCTTT; d_gene: NA; j_gene: TRBJ1-1; v_gene: TRBV11-2; abundance: NA
CDR3aa: CASSSSGATKNYNEQFF; CDR3nt: TGTGCCAGCTCTTCCAGCGGGGCGACGAAGAACTACAATGAGCAGTTCTTC; d_gene: TRBD2; j_gene: TRBJ2-1; v_gene: TRBV7-2; abundance: many
CDR3aa: CASSGLAGDHYNEQFF; CDR3nt: TGTGCCAGCAGTGGACTAGCGGGAGACCACTACAATGAGCAGTTCTTC; d_gene: TRBD2; j_gene: TRBJ2-1; v_gene: TRBV11-2; abundance: many
CDR3aa: CASSLGQQLGGEKLFF; CDR3nt: TGTGCCAGCAGCCTCGGACAGCAACTAGGGGGTGAAAAACTGTTTTTT; d_gene: NA; j_gene: TRBJ1-4; v_gene: TRBV7-8; abundance: many